Listed below are T cell receptor beta chains from one sample, sequenced in a study of blood T cell repertoires in COVID-19. Sequencing used immunoSEQ multiplex PCR; TCRdb keeps in-frame clones, though not all of them. Of roughly 300,000 clones in the sample, over 80% were seen once. Specimen: peripheral blood. These receptors all stem from a woman aged 40 to 50 who had recovered from COVID-19. The CDR3 runs from the conserved cysteine through the conserved F or W. A D gene is named only where the DNA matches it firmly. Size is stated for part of the rows, as once, few or many counts, or as a class when the clone is expanded.

14,NA,TRBV7-9,TRBJ1-4,NA,TGTGCCAGCAGCCCCCCCGCAGGGAAAACAAAACTGTTTTTT,CASSPPAGKTKLFF
14,NA,TRBV6-2/TRBV6-3,TRBJ2-7,NA,TGTGCCAGCAGCCCCCAGTCGGGGGCCTACGAGCAGTACTTC,CASSPQSGAYEQYF
13,NA,TRBV7-9,TRBJ1-1,NA,TGTGCCAGCAGCCTAAGGCAAGGGGATGAAGCTTTCTTT,CASSLRQGDEAFF
18,once,TRBV19,TRBJ1-3,NA,TGTGCCAGTAGTATCCATATTCGGAGTTCCTACTCTGGAAACACCATATATTTT,CASSIHIRSSYSGNTIYF
14,NA,TRBV5-4,TRBJ2-3,NA,TGTGCCAGCAGCCCTCAGAGGGCCGAAGATACGCAGTATTTT,CASSPQRAEDTQYF
14,NA,TRBV10-1,TRBJ1-6,NA,TGCGCCAGCAGTGAGTTTGGGGGGAATTCACCCCTCCACTTT,CASSEFGGNSPLHF
13,NA,TRBV10-1,TRBJ1-2,TRBD1,TGCGCCAGCAGTTCGGACAGGGGCTATGGCTACACCTTC,CASSSDRGYGYTF
13,NA,TRBV7-8,TRBJ1-3,NA,TGTGCCAGCAGCTTAGACGGGGAGGACACCATATATTTT,CASSLDGEDTIYF
14,NA,TRBV6-5,TRBJ1-6,NA,TGTGCCAGCAGCTCTACTCCACTACGTTCACCCCTCCACTTT,CASSSTPLRSPLHF
16,NA,TRBV6-2/TRBV6-3,TRBJ1-4,TRBD1,TGTGCCAGCAGCCCGGGACAGGGGAAATTCCATGAAAAACTGTTTTTT,CASSPGQGKFHEKLFF
15,NA,TRBV5-8,TRBJ1-2,NA,TGTGCCAGCAGCCAAATGGCGGGGGCAGGCTATGGCTACACCTTC,CASSQMAGAGYGYTF
16,NA,TRBV7-9,TRBJ1-6,TRBD1,TGTGCCAGCAGCTCCCCGACAGGGCTAAATAATTCACCCCTCCACTTT,CASSSPTGLNNSPLHF
15,once,TRBV11-3,TRBJ2-2,TRBD1,TGTGCCAGCAGCCGGGACAGGGGGAACACCGGGGAGCTGTTTTTT,CASSRDRGNTGELFF
14,NA,TRBV6-5,TRBJ1-3,NA,TGTGCTTCGGCGGGTTCAAGCTCTGGAAACACCATATATTTT,CASAGSSSGNTIYF
13,NA,TRBV11-2,TRBJ2-7,NA,TGTGCCAGCAGCTTTGGCAGCTCCTACGAGCAGTACTTC,CASSFGSSYEQYF
15,NA,TRBV30,TRBJ2-2,NA,TGTGCCGGGGCTCCTCCGGGCCAGCGGCACGGGGAGCTGTTTTTT,CAGAPPGQRHGELFF